This T cell receptor beta chain emerged from a study of blood T cells in healthy people across ages. In germline, CDR1 is MNHEY, CDR2 SMNVEV (reference sequence). CDR3 size: 15 residues. The V gene lost 3 bases and the J gene lost 6 bases, with 17 bases spanning the gap. The second PCR ran about 6 to 12 cycles with a sample-barcoded 5' primer and J-beta primers. TCRdb ran MiXCR on the 5' RACE reads and lists one entry per CDR3 protein. The profile shows over 600,000 distinct CDR3 sequences, less than 45% of them singletons. The sequence derives from a man at least 80 years old in good health. The sequencing input was blood. The V call is TRBV27, the J call TRBJ1-1; perhaps TRBD1 as D (6 bases). The chain's CDR3 is CASSFQQGLVAEAFF. The CDR3 DNA reads TGTGCCAGCAGTTTTCAACAGGGTCTGGTCGCTGAAGCTTTCTTT.